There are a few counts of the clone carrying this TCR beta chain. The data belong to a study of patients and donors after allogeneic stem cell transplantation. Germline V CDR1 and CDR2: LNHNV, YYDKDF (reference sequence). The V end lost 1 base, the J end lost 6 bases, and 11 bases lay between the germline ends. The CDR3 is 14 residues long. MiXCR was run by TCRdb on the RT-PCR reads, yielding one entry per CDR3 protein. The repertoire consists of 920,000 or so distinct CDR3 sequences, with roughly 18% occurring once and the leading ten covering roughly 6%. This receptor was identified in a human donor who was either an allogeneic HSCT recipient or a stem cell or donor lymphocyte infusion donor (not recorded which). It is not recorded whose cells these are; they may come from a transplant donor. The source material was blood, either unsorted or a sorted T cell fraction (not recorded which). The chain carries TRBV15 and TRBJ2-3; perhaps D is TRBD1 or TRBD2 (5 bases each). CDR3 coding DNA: TGTGCCACCAGCAGAGTTGGGACGGGGGATACGCAGTATTTT. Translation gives CATSRVGTGDTQYF.